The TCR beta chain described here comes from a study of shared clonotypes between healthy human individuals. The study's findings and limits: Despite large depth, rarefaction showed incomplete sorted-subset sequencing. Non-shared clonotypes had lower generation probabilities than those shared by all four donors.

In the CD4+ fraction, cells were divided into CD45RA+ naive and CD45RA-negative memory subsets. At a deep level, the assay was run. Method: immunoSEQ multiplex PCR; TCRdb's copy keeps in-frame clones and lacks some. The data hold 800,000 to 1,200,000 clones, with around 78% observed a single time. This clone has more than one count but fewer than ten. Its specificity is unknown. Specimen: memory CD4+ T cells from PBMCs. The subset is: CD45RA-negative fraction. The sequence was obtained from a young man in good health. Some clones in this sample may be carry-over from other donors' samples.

For the CDR3, the DNA is TGTGCCAGCAGTTTATCCGGCGCAGGGCCTCAAGAGACCCAGTACTTC. It yields the protein CASSLSGAGPQETQYF. The chain employs TRBV27 and TRBJ2-5, with a tentative D call TRBD1 (5 bases). Trimming took 0 bases from V and 2 from J, leaving 13 bases between them. CDR1 is MNHEY and CDR2 is SMNVEV in the germline V gene (reference sequence). The CDR3 runs to 16 residues.